The present entry profiles one TCR beta chain with its context. As yet, its antigen is unknown. This CDR3 has 16 amino acids. The junction had 6 bases not matched to a gene; V was cut back by 3 bases and J by 0 bases. Germline V CDR1 and CDR2: SGHRS, YFSETQ. This sample is drawn from a study of cytomegalovirus exposure and HLA in healthy donors. The primer mix had 60 Vbeta and 13 Jbeta primers. Some clones are missing from TCRdb's copy, which holds only in-frame ones; the method was immunoSEQ multiplex PCR. Counted here are some 130,000 clones, just under 80% occurring once; the ten biggest clones make up approximately 4.3%. Whole-study results and caveats: TRBV6-2, TRBV6-3 and other indistinguishable V segments were excluded.

The sequence was obtained from a man aged 30 to 45 in good health. V is TRBV5-1 and J is TRBJ2-1; TRBD1 matches 7 bases. Sequencing was carried out using PBMCs. CDR3 DNA: TGCGCCAGCAGCTCATGGACAGGTAGCTCCTACAATGAGCAGTTCTTC. It translates to CASSSWTGSSYNEQFF.